The clone carrying this TCR beta chain occurred a few times. Trimming shortened V by 4 bases and J by 2 bases, and 18 bases separated the two germline ends. This CDR3 contains 16 residues. Germline V gene data show CDR1 as LGHDT and CDR2 as YNNKEL (reference sequence). The sample is drawn from a study of T-cell memory formation after mild COVID-19. TCRdb re-derived calls from the 5' RACE reads in MiXCR, one entry per CDR3 protein. Of hundreds of thousands of distinct CDR3 sequences detected, around a sixth appear once; the ten largest clones hold roughly 8.2%. The sample comprised PBMCs or a T cell subset sorted from them (not recorded which). The rearrangement links TRBV3-1 to TRBJ2-7; D uncertain. The receptor's source is an adult woman who had mild COVID-19 (a few samples of this study predate the infection). Cell type and time point are not known. CDR3 sequence reads: CASSPFTEILAYEQYF. CDR3 nucleotides: TGTGCCAGCAGCCCATTCACAGAGATTCTGGCCTACGAGCAGTACTTC.